This TCR beta chain is drawn from a study of blood T cell repertoires in COVID-19. Trimming cost V 3 bases and J 5 bases; bases outside gene matches: 4. Germline CDR1 is MNHEY and CDR2 is SMNVEV (reference sequence). The CDR3 loop spans 14 amino acids. Using immunoSEQ multiplex PCR, the repertoire was profiled, and TCRdb retains in-frame clones only, with some absent. The table shows about 370,000 clones, with around 87% occurring only once. The sequenced sample consisted of PBMCs or T cells enriched from blood (not recorded which). The TCR originated in a man younger than 35 who had recovered from COVID-19. The V gene is TRBV27, the J gene TRBJ2-7; TRBD2 matches 10 bases. This CDR3 is CASSLLGTSDEQYF. The CDR3 coding sequence is TGTGCCAGCAGTTTGCTCGGGACTAGCGACGAGCAGTACTTC.